Sequencing of this TCR beta chain was carried out in a study of identical twins. The count of this clonotype is one. TCRdb called the 5' RACE reads again in MiXCR, with one record for every CDR3 protein. Here the sample spans 520,000 or so distinct CDR3 sequences, about 20% being singletons. This CDR3 comprises 17 residues. Germline V gene sequence: CDR1 SGHTA, CDR2 FQGNSA. J gave up 5 bases and V 5 bases, and 13 bases lay outside the gene matches. The same sample was also studied in work on T cells expressing NK-cell markers. This second study says: CD8+ T cells in over 5 donors included dominant NKG2C+ clonotypes at 1.0-7.0%.

Sequencing was carried out using CD4+ T cells sorted from blood. This receptor was identified in a woman between 18 and 30 years old in good health. The chain combines TRBV7-2 with TRBJ2-3; 10 nucleotides match TRBD1. CDR3 sequence: CASSRWYRGQGIDTQYF. In DNA form, the CDR3 reads TGTGCCAGCAGCCGATGGTATAGGGGACAGGGGATAGATACGCAGTATTTT. Filled out from reference TRBV7-2 and TRBJ2-3, the complete variable domain reads GAGVSQSPSNKVTEKGKDVELRCDPISGHTALYWYRQSLGQGLEFLIYFQGNSAPDKSGLPSDRFSAERTGGSVSTLTIQRTQQEDSAVYLCASSRWYRGQGIDTQYFGPGTRLTVL.